This entry concerns a single TCR beta chain. This clonotype was detected ten times or more. The antigen this receptor binds is unknown. No per-base quality is available; no much larger clone lies one base away. The library was obtained by multiplex PCR. These reads were obtained on an Illumina HiSeq 4000. iRepertoire HTBI primers and Arm-PCR amplification of CDR3 regions were used to construct TCR beta libraries. Before sequencing, the PCR products underwent gel purification. In the original analysis: Across samples, around 58 TRBV and around 15 TRBJ segments were identified and used for gene usage analysis of CDR3 amino acid clonotypes. COPE and FqMerger were used to merge the filtered high-quality paired reads into contigs. BLAST was used to align contigs to the IMGT TRBV, TRBD and TRBJ reference genes, and CDR3 was defined following IMGT. Any clonotype with a frequency above 0.1% was counted as a highly expanded clone. Shannon entropy served as the measure of repertoire diversity, while the Gini coefficient captured V-J evenness. A clonotype found in more than one individual was treated as public. TCRdb took the public reads, trimmed them with fastp at Q25, ran MiXCR for clone calling and kept in-frame beta chains. Each record represents a unique CDR3 protein, reported with the most common genes and DNA among its rows. TCRdb's processing, not the study's, gives the V and J calls here. A total of around 460,000 distinct CDR3 sequences appear in this sample, about 20% of them only once. Jointly, the top ten make up around 13% of the sample.

The time point label on this specimen signifies: persistent/refractory GD, antithyroid drugs over 5 years with positive TRAb. For both TCR sequencing and RNA sequencing, RNA was extracted from PBMCs using TRIzol. Graves' disease was diagnosed according to American Thyroid Association guidelines. Patients for the study were recruited at an endocrinology department in Xi'an, China. Each patient gave around 9 milliliters of peripheral blood, collected in an EDTA anticoagulant tube. PBMCs were isolated by Ficoll Paque Plus density gradient separation without further T cell sorting. An Agilent 2100 Bioanalyzer and agarose gel were used to assess RNA quality, and a NanoDrop 2000 was used to measure RNA concentration. At the junction V is shortened by 4 bases and J by 1 base, with 14 bases in between. The CDR3 holds 15 amino acids from the cysteine to the phenylalanine. This entry keeps only the CDR3 DNA: 45 bases, framed from base 1. CDR1 and CDR2 are read off the germline V gene as MDHEN and SYDVKM.

The data stem from a study of regulatory T cells in long-lasting Graves disease (dated by TCRdb to the early 2020s). Regarding the study in general: To count as having persistent Graves' disease, a patient had to have received antithyroid drug treatment for over 5 years with TSH receptor autoantibodies remaining persistently positive. Peripheral blood TCR sequencing and RNA sequencing compared persistent Graves' disease patients with newly diagnosed Graves' disease patients. The study was conducted in China and was registered as a clinical trial. A total of about 35 samples underwent TCR sequencing: around 13 from persistent and about 20 from newly diagnosed Graves' disease patients. Antithyroid drugs had been taken for ten to twelve years on average by persistent Graves' disease patients in the clinical cohort.

Study-wide findings and limitations: The small sample size was acknowledged by the authors as a limitation that may reduce accuracy. Only the TCR beta chain was sequenced and analyzed. Peripheral blood alone was examined, since thyroid tissue, which constituted the primary lesion, could not be accessed. Preferential use of TRBV28, TRBJ1-2 and TRBJ2-5 was observed in persistent disease, whereas TRBV20-1 and TRBJ2-1 were favored in newly diagnosed disease. Persistent patients shared more public clonotypes among themselves (around 2,800) than newly diagnosed patients did (roughly 910). Compared with newly diagnosed patients, persistent Graves' disease patients had lower TCR Shannon entropy and fewer highly expanded clones, which suggests clonal expansion.

Here the chain combines TRBV28 and TRBJ2-7, with the D segment identity uncertain. The origin of this receptor is a female donor with Graves disease. This sample comprised peripheral blood mononuclear cells (PBMCs), obtained when the disease was refractory, from a patient treated with antithyroid drugs. The CDR3 protein is CASSSPALGSYEQYF. In nucleotides, the sequence is TGTGCCAGCAGTTCACCGGCCTTAGGGTCCTACGAGCAGTACTTC.